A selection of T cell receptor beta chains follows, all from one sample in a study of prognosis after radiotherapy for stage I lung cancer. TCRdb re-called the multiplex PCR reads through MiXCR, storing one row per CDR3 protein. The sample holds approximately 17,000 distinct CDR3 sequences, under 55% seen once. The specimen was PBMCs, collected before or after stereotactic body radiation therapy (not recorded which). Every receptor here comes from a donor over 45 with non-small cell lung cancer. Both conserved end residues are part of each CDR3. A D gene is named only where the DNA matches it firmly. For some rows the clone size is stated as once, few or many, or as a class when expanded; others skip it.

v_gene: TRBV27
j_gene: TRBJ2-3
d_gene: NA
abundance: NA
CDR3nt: TGTGCCAGCAGTTATTCTAGCGCGAATACAGATACGCAGTATTTT
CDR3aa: CASSYSSANTDTQYF

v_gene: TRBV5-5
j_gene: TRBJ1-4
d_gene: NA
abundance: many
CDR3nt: TGTGCCAGCAGCTTTGGGGGGGGGAATGAAAAACTGTTTTTT
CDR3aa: CASSFGGGNEKLFF

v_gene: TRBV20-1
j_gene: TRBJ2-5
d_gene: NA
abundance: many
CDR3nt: TGCAGTGCTAGGAGGGGGGGGCGGGACCCGGAGACCCAGTACTTC
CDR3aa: CSARRGGRDPETQYF

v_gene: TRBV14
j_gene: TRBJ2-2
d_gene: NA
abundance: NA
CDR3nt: TGTGCCAGCAGCCAAGAAAGAATTAGCGGCTCATTCACCGGGGAGCTGTTTTTT
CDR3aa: CASSQERISGSFTGELFF

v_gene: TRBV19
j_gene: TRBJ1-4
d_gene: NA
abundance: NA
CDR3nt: TGTGCCAGTAGTACCATACAGGGTATTAATGAAAAACTGTTTTTT
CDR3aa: CASSTIQGINEKLFF

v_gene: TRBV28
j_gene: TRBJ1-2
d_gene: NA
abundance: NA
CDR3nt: TGTGCCATCAACCCTCGTACAGGCGGCTATGGCTACACCTTC
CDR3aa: CAINPRTGGYGYTF

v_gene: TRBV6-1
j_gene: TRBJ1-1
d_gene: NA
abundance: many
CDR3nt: TGTGCCAGCAGCCGGGACCGAGGAGGAGAGGCTTTCTTT
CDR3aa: CASSRDRGGEAFF

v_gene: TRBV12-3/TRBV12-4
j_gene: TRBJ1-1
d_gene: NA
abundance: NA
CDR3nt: TGTGCCAGCAGTTACTCGAGGTTGTCGGACACTGAAGCTTTCTTT
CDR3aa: CASSYSRLSDTEAFF

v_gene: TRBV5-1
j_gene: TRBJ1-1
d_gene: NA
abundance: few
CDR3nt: TGCGCCAGCAGAACAGGGTTCGAGTACACTGAAGCTTTCTTT
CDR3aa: CASRTGFEYTEAFF

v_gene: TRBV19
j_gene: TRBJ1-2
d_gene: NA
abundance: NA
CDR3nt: TGTTCCAGTACTATCGGTACAGGTGTTCCTAACTATGGCTACACCTTC
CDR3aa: CSSTIGTGVPNYGYTF

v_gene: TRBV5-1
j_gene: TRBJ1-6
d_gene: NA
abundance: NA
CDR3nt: TGCGCCAGCACCAGAGGGGGATCCTATAATTCACCCACCCACTTT
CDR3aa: CASTRGGSYNSPTHF

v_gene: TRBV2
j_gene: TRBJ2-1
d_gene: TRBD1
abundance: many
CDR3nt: TGTGCCAGCATTTCGAGGGACAGGGGCTTCAATGAGCAGTTCTTC
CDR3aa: CASISRDRGFNEQFF

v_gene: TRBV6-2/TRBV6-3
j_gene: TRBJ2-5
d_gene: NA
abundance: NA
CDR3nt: TGTGCCAGCAGTGAAGACAGGAAAGAGACCCAGTACTTC
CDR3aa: CASSEDRKETQYF

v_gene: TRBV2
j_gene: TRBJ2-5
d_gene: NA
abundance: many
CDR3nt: TGTGCCAGCAGTTACGACCAAGAGACCCAGTACTTC
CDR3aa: CASSYDQETQYF

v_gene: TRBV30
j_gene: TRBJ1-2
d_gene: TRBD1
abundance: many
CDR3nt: TGTGCCTGGAGTTCTGGGACAGGGGGCTATTCAGTTGGCTACACCTTC
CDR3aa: CAWSSGTGGYSVGYTF

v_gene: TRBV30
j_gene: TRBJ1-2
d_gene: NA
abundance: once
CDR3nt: TGTGCCTGGAATAGACTGGGACTCCTCTATGGCTACACCTTC
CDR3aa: CAWNRLGLLYGYTF

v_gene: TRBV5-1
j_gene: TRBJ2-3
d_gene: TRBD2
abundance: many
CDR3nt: TGCGCCAGCAGCCCCGGAGAACTAGCGGGGACAGATACGCAGTATTTT
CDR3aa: CASSPGELAGTDTQYF

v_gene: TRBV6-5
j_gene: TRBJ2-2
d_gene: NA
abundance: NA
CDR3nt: TGTGCCAGCAGTTACCTATCGGCAGGGAACACCGGGGAGCTGTTTTTT
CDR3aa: CASSYLSAGNTGELFF

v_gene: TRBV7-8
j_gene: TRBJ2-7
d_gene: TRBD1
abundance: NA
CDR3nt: TGTGCCAGCATCTCACGATCAGGGGGTTTCTACGAGCAGTACTTC
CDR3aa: CASISRSGGFYEQYF

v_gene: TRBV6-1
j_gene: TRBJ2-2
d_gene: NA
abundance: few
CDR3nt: TGTGCCAGCAGCTTAGGGACGAACACCGGGGAGCTGTTTTTT
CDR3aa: CASSLGTNTGELFF

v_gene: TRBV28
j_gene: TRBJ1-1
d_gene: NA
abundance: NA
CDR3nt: TGTGCCAGCAGCTTAGAGAGGGCAGGGGAGAATGAAGCTTTCTTT
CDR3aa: CASSLERAGENEAFF

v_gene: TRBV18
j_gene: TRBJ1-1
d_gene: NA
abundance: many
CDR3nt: TGTGCCAGCTCACCAGCGATGGGGAGCACTGAAGCTTTCTTT
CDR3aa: CASSPAMGSTEAFF

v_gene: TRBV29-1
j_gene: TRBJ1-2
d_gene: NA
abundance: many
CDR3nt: TGCAGCGTGGGGAATAATGGCTACACCTTC
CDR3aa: CSVGNNGYTF

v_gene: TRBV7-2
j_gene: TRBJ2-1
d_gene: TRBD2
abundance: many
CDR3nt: TGTGCCAGCAGCGCGGGGGGGCGTCGTGAGCAGTTCTTC
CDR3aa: CASSAGGRREQFF

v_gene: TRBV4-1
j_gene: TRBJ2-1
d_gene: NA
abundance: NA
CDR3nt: TGCGCCAGCAGCCAAGATGAGGGGCGGGGCTCCTACAATGAGCAGTTCTTC
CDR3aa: CASSQDEGRGSYNEQFF

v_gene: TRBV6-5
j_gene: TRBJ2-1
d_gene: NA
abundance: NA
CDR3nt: TGTGCCAGCAGTTACTCTCAAGCGGTTAATGAGCAGTTCTTC
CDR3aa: CASSYSQAVNEQFF

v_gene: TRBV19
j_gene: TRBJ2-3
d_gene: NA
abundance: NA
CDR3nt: TGTGCCAGTAGTGGGCAGACAGCTTCTAGCACAGATACGCAGTATTTT
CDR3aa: CASSGQTASSTDTQYF

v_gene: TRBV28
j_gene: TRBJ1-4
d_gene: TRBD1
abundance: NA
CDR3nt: TGTGCCAGCAGTTCGTCATACCGGGACAGGGGCAGGGTGTTTTTT
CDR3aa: CASSSSYRDRGRVFF

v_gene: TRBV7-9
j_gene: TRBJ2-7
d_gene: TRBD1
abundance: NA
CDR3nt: TGTGCCAGCAGCGTCTCCGGGACAGGGGGCAGCGAGCAGTACTTC
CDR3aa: CASSVSGTGGSEQYF

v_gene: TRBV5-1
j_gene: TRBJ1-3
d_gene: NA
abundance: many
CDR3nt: TGCGCCAGCAGCCCCTCCGGTCAGGGCTCTGGAAACACCATATATTTT
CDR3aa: CASSPSGQGSGNTIYF

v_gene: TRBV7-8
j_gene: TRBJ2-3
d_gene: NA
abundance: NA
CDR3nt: TGTGCCAGCAGCTTCGGGGCAGGGTTGACAGATACGCAGTATTTT
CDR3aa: CASSFGAGLTDTQYF

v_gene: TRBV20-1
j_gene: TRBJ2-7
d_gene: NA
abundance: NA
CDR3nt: TGCAGTGCTAGGGCACAGGCACGAGGTTTCTACGAGCAGTACTTC
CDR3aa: CSARAQARGFYEQYF

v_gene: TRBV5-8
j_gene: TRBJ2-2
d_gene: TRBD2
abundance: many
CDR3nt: TGTGCCAGCAGGGTAGGACTAGTCAACACCGGGGAGCTGTTTTTT
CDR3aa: CASRVGLVNTGELFF

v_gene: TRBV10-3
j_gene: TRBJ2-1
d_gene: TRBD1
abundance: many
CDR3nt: TGTGCCATCAAAGACAGGGTCGGTCTCTACAATGAGCAGTTCTTC
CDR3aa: CAIKDRVGLYNEQFF

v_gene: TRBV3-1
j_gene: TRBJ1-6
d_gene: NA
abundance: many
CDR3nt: TGTGCCAGCAGCCAAGTTACCGGTTATTCACCCCTCCACTTT
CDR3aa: CASSQVTGYSPLHF

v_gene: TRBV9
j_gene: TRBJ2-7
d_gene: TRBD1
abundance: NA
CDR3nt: TGTGCCAGCAGCGCAATAGGGACAGGCTGCGAGCAATACTTC
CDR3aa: CASSAIGTGCEQYF

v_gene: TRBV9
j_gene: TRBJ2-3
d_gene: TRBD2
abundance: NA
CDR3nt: TGTGCCAGCAGCGCGTCTAGCGGGAGTACAGATACGCAGTATTTT
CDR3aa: CASSASSGSTDTQYF

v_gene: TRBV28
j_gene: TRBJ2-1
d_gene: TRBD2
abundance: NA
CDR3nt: TGTGCCAGCAGTATACTCGGGACTAGCGGGAGGGCCTACAATGAGCAGTTCTTC
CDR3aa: CASSILGTSGRAYNEQFF

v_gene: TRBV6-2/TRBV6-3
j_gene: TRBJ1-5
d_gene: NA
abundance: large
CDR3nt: TGTGCCAGCAGCTTGGGACACTATTATCAGCCCCAGCATTTT
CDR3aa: CASSLGHYYQPQHF

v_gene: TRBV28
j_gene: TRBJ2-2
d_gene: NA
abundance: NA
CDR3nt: TGTGCCAGCAGATCATTATTCCCGCGCACGGATTACACCGGGGAGCTGTTTTTT
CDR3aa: CASRSLFPRTDYTGELFF

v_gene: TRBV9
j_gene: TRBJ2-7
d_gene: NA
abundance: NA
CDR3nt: TGTGCCAGCAGCTTTTTCCCGACTGTACCAACCCACGAGCAGTACTTC
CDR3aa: CASSFFPTVPTHEQYF

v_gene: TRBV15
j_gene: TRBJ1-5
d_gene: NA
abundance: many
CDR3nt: TGTGCCACCAGCAGACAGAGTAGCAATCAGCCCCAGCATTTT
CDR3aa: CATSRQSSNQPQHF

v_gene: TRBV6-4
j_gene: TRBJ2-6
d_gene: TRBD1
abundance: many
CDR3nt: TGTGCCAGCAGTGGGGCAGGGGGAACTTCCTCTGGGGCCAACGTCCTGACTTTC
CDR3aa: CASSGAGGTSSGANVLTF

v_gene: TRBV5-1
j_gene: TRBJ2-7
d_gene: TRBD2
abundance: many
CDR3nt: TGCGCCAGCAGCTTGGGACCCCCGGGACTAGCGAACTCCTACGGGCAGTACTTC
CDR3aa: CASSLGPPGLANSYGQYF

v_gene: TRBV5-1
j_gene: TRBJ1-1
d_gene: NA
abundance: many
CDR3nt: TGCGCCAGCAGTGCCCTGGACAGCACCACTGAAGCTTTCTTT
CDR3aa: CASSALDSTTEAFF

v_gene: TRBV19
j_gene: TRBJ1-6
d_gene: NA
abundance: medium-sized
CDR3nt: TGTGCCAGTAGTATAGAAGGGGGCTATAATTCACCCCTCCACTTT
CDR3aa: CASSIEGGYNSPLHF

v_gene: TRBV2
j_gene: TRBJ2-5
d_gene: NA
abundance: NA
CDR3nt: TGTGCCAGCAGTGAGAGGCCAGGGGTTGTGGAGACCCAGTACTTC
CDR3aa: CASSERPGVVETQYF

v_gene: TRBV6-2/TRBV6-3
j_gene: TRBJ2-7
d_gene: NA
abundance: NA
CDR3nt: TGTGCCAGCAGTGAAGTCTGGTACGTTTACGAGCAGTACTTC
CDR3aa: CASSEVWYVYEQYF

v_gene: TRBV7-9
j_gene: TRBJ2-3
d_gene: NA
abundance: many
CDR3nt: TGTGCCAGCAGCTTACTCGGTAGCACAGATACGCAGTATTTT
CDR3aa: CASSLLGSTDTQYF

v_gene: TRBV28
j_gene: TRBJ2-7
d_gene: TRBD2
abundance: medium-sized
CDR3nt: TGTGCCAGCAGTTTAGCGGGGGGCCGCTCCTACGAGCAGTACTTC
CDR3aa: CASSLAGGRSYEQYF

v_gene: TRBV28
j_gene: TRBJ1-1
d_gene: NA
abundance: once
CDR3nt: TGTGCCAGCACCCGGACGGGGTTTGAAGCTTTCTTT
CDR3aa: CASTRTGFEAFF

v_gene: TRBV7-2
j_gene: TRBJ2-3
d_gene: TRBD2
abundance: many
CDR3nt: TGTGCCAGCAGAACCGCCGGTGCAGGACTAGCTTTGACAGATACGCAGTATTTT
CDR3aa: CASRTAGAGLALTDTQYF

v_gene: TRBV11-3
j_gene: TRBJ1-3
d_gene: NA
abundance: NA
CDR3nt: TGTGCCAGCAGCTCCACAGGGTTCTCTGGAAACACCATATATTTT
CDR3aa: CASSSTGFSGNTIYF

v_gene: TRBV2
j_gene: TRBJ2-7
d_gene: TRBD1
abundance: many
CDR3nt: TGTGCCAGCCGGTCCACAGGGGGCTCCTACGAGCAGTACTTC
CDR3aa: CASRSTGGSYEQYF

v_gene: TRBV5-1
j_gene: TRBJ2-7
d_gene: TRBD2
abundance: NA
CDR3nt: TGCGCCAGCAGCGAGGGGCTAGCGGGTTCCTACGAGCGGTACTTC
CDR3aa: CASSEGLAGSYERYF

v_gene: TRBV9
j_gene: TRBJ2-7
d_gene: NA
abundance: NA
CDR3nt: TGTGCCAGCAGCGTACTACAGGGGGGGTACGAGCAGTACTTC
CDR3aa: CASSVLQGGYEQYF

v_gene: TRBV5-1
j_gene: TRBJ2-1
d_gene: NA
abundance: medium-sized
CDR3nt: TGCGCCAGCAGGGGCGGGAATGAGCAGTTCTTC
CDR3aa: CASRGGNEQFF

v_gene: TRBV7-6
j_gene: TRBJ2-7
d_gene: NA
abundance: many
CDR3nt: TGTGCCAGCAGCTCCGGGGGTTCCTACGAGCAGTACTTC
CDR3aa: CASSSGGSYEQYF